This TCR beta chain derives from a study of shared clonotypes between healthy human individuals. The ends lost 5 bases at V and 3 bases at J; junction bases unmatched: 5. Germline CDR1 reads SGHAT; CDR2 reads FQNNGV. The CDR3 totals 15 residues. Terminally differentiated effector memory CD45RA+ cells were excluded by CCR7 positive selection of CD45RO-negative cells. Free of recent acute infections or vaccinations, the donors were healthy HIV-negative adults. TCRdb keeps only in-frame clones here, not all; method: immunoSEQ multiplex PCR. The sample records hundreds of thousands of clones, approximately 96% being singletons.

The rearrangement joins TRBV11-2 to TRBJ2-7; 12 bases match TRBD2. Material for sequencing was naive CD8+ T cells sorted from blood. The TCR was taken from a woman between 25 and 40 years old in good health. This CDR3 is CASSVLAGGFYEQYF. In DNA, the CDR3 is TGTGCCAGCAGCGTACTAGCGGGGGGATTCTACGAGCAGTACTTC. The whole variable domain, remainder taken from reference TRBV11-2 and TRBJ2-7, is EAGVAQSPRYKIIEKRQSVAFWCNPISGHATLYWYQQILGQGPKLLIQFQNNGVVDDSQLPKDRFSAERLKGVDSTLKIQPAKLEDSAVYLCASSVLAGGFYEQYFGPGTRLTVT.